These 16 T cell receptor beta chains came from one sample sequenced in a study of blood T cell repertoires in COVID-19. Sequencing used immunoSEQ multiplex PCR; TCRdb keeps in-frame clones, though not all of them. The table includes 130,000 to 150,000 clones, 80% detected once. Sequencing input: peripheral blood. The receptors here all came from a man in his sixties or seventies who had recovered from COVID-19.

In DNA form, the CDR3 reads TGTGCCAGCAGCTTATCAGGGTCGGGTGAAAAACTGTTTTTT. It translates to CASSLSGSGEKLFF. The chain joins TRBV7-6 to TRBJ1-4; D may be TRBD1 (5 bases). CDR3 length equals 14 residues. The germline V and J ends were trimmed by 2 bases and 7 bases, with 11 bases remaining between them. Germline CDR1 is SGHVS and CDR2 is FNYEAQ.

The chain links TRBV7-3 to TRBJ2-3, with 9 bases that match TRBD2. The CDR3 has 15 amino acids. Looked up from germline, CDR1 is SGHTA and CDR2 is FQGTGA. Trimming removed 5 bases from V and 6 bases from J; junction bases left unmatched: 9. The CDR3 is CASSGSLAGADTQYF. CDR3 nucleotide sequence: TGTGCCAGCAGCGGGAGTTTAGCGGGAGCCGATACGCAGTATTTT.

This clone was found a few times. J is TRBJ2-7 and V is TRBV25-1, with a tentative D call TRBD2 (5 bases). The CDR3 covers 15 residues. Germline CDR1 reads MGHDK; CDR2 reads SYGVNS. V was shortened by 5 bases and J by 0 bases, with 14 bases between the two germline ends. CDR3 nucleotides: TGTGCCAGCAGTCCTGAGAATCGGGGCTCCTACGAGCAGTACTTC. Its protein product is CASSPENRGSYEQYF.

This clone was recorded only once. The chain recombines TRBV19 with TRBJ1-1, with D perhaps matching TRBD1 (5 bases). Germline CDR1 LNHDA, CDR2 SQIVND (reference sequence). V shed 3 bases and J shed 1 base, with 9 bases lying between them. This CDR3 is built from 14 residues. CDR3 DNA sequence: TGTGCCAGTAGTATTATACAGGAGAACACTGAAGCTTTCTTT. It specifies CASSIIQENTEAFF.

This rearrangement joins TRBV3-1 (or the pseudogene TRBV3-2) to TRBJ1-2; 9 bases match TRBD1. The V segment lost 1 base and the J segment 8 bases; nucleotides outside the gene matches: 5. The CDR3 spans 14 residues. The germline CDR1 and CDR2 sequences are LGHDT and YNNKEL (reference sequence). The CDR3, as DNA: TGTGCCAGCAGCCAAGTAACAGGGGGCGTCGGCTACACCTTC. It is translated as CASSQVTGGVGYTF.

The rearrangement uses TRBV5-1 and TRBJ2-1, with 11 bases aligning to TRBD2. Germline V gene data show CDR1 as SGHRS and CDR2 as YFSETQ. The CDR3 is made up of 15 amino acids. The V segment lost 3 bases and the J segment 6 bases; nucleotides outside the gene matches: 5. DNA for the CDR3: TGCGCCAGCAGCTCGACTAGCGGGACTATCAATGAGCAGTTCTTC. Translated, it gives CASSSTSGTINEQFF.

The CDR3, as DNA: TGTGCCAGCTCGACAAACGGACAGCCCCTGAAGCCCCAGCATTTT. Translation gives CASSTNGQPLKPQHF. The chain has TRBV18 and TRBJ1-5; a possible D gene is TRBD1 (6 bases). CDR1 is KGHSH, CDR2 LQKENI, per germline. V was shortened by 6 bases and J by 8 bases, with 20 bases between the two germline ends. The CDR3 length is 15 residues.

The chain uses TRBV6-5 and TRBJ2-7; 8 positions match TRBD2. The CDR3 has 14 amino acids. CDR1 MNHEY and CDR2 SVGAGI come from the germline V gene. The junction had 9 bases not matched to a gene; V was cut back by 5 bases and J by 6 bases. CDR3 coding DNA: TGTGCCAGCAGTCGTAACAGCGGGAGTTCCGAGCAGTACTTC. It yields the protein CASSRNSGSSEQYF.

The V gene is TRBV4-2, the J gene TRBJ2-3, with TRBD2 matching over 10 bases. Trimming removed 5 bases from V and 4 bases from J; junction bases left unmatched: 18. The CDR3 spans 19 residues. In germline, CDR1 is LGHNA, CDR2 YNFKEQ. The CDR3 spells CASSGGGSGRAYGADTQYF. CDR3 sequence (DNA): TGTGCCAGCAGCGGAGGGGGCAGCGGGAGGGCCTATGGGGCAGATACGCAGTATTTT.

The chain employs TRBV2 and TRBJ1-6, with 11 bases lining up with TRBD1. The CDR3 runs to 15 residues. The germline V gene has CDR1 SNHLY and CDR2 FYNNEI. The V segment lost 7 bases and the J segment 7 bases; nucleotides outside the gene matches: 6. The CDR3 DNA reads as TGTGCCAGCATGGGGACAGGGGGTTGGAATTCACCCCTCCACTTT. It specifies CASMGTGGWNSPLHF.

V is TRBV19 and J is TRBJ1-3, with 7 bases aligning to TRBD1. The junction had 3 bases not matched to a gene; V was cut back by 5 bases and J by 5 bases. Germline V CDR1 and CDR2: LNHDA, SQIVND (reference sequence). The CDR3 length is 13 residues. The CDR3 sequence: CASSPTGRNTIYF. Written as DNA, the CDR3 is TGTGCCAGTAGTCCGACAGGGAGAAACACCATATATTTT.

This sequence joins TRBV7-2 and TRBJ2-7; D gene unclear. This CDR3 spans 15 amino acids. Trimming shortened V by 1 base and J by 3 bases, and 13 bases separated the two germline ends. Looked up from germline, CDR1 is SGHTA and CDR2 is FQGNSA. The CDR3 protein is CASSLVPAYGYEQYF. CDR3 in DNA: TGTGCCAGCAGCTTAGTCCCCGCGTATGGCTACGAGCAGTACTTC.

The chain has TRBV5-1 and TRBJ2-3; 11 bases fit TRBD2. The CDR3 length is 15 residues. V gave up 6 bases and J gave up 0 bases; unmatched junction bases: 3. Germline V gene data show CDR1 as SGHRS and CDR2 as YFSETQ. Written as DNA, the CDR3 is TGCGCCAGCACCTTAGCGGGAGGGAGCACAGATACGCAGTATTTT. It is translated as CASTLAGGSTDTQYF.

The gene calls are TRBV2 and TRBJ1-5; tentatively, D is TRBD1 (5 bases). The CDR3 spans 14 residues. V lost 6 bases and J 4 bases, leaving 13 bases between the germline ends. Germline V gene lookup returns CDR1 SNHLY and CDR2 FYNNEI. The CDR3 coding sequence is TGTGCCAGCAGCCCAGGGTGGGCTAATCAGCCCCAGCATTTT. Protein sequence: CASSPGWANQPQHF.

The chain uses TRBV7-9 and TRBJ2-1; 7 bases match TRBD2. This CDR3 contains 14 residues. With 4 bases clipped from V and 7 bases from J, the junction kept 7 bases outside the gene matches. The germline gives CDR1 SEHNR, CDR2 FQNEAQ (reference sequence). CDR3 nucleotide sequence: TGTGCCAGCAGCTGGCCCTCAGCGGGGAATGAGCAGTTCTTC. Translation gives CASSWPSAGNEQFF.

The gene calls are TRBV19 and TRBJ2-3, with TRBD1 matching 8 bases. The CDR3 loop spans 14 amino acids. CDR1 and CDR2 from the germline V gene are LNHDA and SQIVND (reference sequence). Trimming removed 7 bases from V and 0 bases from J; junction bases left unmatched: 3. CDR3 protein: CASTRTGSTDTQYF. CDR3 DNA: TGTGCCAGTACCCGGACAGGGAGCACAGATACGCAGTATTTT.